Sequencing of this TCR beta chain was carried out in a study of persistence of HIV-infected CD4 T cells. Study-level information: Suppressive ART had lasted a median of about 8 years.

The CDR3 extends over 15 amino acids. Trimming stripped 4 bases from V and 8 bases from J, with 17 bases between. Germline V gives CDR1 LGHNA, CDR2 YNFKEQ. About this clone: No antigen is known for it.

Lysates of CMV-infected fibroblasts at 10 ug/mL stimulated these cells. CD40L/CD69 double-negative CD45RO-high memory CD4+ T cells were collected. CD8-depleted PBMCs were stimulated less than 20 hours with anti-CD28/CD49d costimulation, CD40-blocking antibody and enfuvirtide. The libraries were made with immunoSEQ version 4 in survey mode. Using immunoSEQ multiplex PCR, the repertoire was profiled, and TCRdb retains in-frame clones only, with some absent. The sample shows more than 45,000 clones, more than 60% of them seen only once. The rearrangement links TRBV4-2 to TRBJ1-4, with D possibly matching TRBD1 (6 bases). This TCR came from an adult man with HIV who was CMV-seropositive. This material consisted of CD4+ T cells sorted from PBMCs after 18-hour stimulation, taken from a patient who received antiretroviral therapy. The CDR3 DNA is TGTGCCAGCAGCCCCAGACCCAGGGGAGAAGAAAAACTGTTTTTT. This codes for CASSPRPRGEEKLFF.